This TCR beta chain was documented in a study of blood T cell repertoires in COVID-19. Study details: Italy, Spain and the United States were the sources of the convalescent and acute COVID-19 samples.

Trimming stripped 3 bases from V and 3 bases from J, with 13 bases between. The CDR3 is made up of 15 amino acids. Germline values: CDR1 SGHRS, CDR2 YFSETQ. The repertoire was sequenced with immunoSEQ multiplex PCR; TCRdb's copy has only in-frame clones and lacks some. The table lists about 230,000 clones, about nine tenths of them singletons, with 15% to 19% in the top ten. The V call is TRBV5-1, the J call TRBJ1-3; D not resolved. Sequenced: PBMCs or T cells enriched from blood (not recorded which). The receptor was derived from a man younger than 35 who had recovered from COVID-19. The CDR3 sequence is CASSSPEGYGNTIYF. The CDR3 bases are TGCGCCAGCAGCTCCCCGGAGGGCTATGGAAACACCATATATTTT.